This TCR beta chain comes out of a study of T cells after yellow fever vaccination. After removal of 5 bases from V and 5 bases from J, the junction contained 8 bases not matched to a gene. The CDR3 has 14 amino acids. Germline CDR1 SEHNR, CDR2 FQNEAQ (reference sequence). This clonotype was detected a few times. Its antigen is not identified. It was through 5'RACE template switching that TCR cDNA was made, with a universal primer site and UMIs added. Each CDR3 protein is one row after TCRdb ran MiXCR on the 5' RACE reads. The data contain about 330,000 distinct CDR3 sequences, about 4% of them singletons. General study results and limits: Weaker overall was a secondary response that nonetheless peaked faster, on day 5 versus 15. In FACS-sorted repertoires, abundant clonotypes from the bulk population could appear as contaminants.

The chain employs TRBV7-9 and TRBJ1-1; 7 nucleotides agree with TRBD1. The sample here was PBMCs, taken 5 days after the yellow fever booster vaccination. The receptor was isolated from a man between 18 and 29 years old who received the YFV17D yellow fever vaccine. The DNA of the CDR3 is TGTGCCAGCAGCCCGACAGGGAGGGAAACTGAAGCTTTCTTT. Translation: CASSPTGRETEAFF.